This TCR beta chain was identified in a study of T cells in Graves' hyperthyroidism and ophthalmopathy. Overall study: The authors collected peripheral blood at initial diagnosis, before any treatment.

Unmatched junction bases numbered 11, after V lost 6 bases and J lost 0 bases. The CDR3 length is 17 residues. Study-wide results and caveats: Most thyroid clonotypes with frequency above 0.001 were detected in blood. Classification by a 13 V-J model distinguished ophthalmopathy from stable hyperthyroidism.

What was amplified from RNA transcripts were TCR beta CDR3 regions. The HTBI set primed first-round TCR CDR3 RT-PCR. TCRdb reprocessed the multiplex PCR reads via MiXCR and lists one record per CDR3 protein. The data show 350,000 or so distinct CDR3 sequences, with roughly 20% seen just once and around 50% held by the top ten. This clonotype was counted many times. Its antigen is currently unknown. The sequence was obtained from a woman aged 50 to 60 with Graves' hyperthyroidism. The chain couples TRBV12-3 or TRBV12-4 to TRBJ2-3; 8 nucleotides line up with TRBD2. The sequenced sample consisted of blood. CDR3: CASSRRGGQESTDTQYF. The DNA of the CDR3 is TGTGCCAGCAGCCGACGGGGGGGGCAGGAAAGCACAGATACGCAGTATTTT.